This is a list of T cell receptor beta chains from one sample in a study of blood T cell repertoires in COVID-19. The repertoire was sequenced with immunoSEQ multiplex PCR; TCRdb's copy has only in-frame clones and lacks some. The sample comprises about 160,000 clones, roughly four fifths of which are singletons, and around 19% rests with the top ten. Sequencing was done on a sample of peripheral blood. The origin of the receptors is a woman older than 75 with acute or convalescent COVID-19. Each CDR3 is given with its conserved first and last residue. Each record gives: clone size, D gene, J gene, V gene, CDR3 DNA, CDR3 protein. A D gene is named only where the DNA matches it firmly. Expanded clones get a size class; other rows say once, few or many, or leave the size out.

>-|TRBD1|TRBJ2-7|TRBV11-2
TGTGCCAGCAGCTTAGGGGCAGGGGGCTACGAGCAGTACTTC
CASSLGAGGYEQYF
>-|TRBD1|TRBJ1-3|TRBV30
TGTGCCTGGAGTGTGTCAGGGGGTGGAAACACCATATATTTT
CAWSVSGGGNTIYF
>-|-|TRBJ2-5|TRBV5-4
TGTGCCAGCTCGCGGCAGCAAGAGACCCAGTACTTC
CASSRQQETQYF
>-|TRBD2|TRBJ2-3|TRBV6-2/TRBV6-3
TGTGCCAGCACCCCCGGACTAGGTTGGGTTACGCAGTATTTT
CASTPGLGWVTQYF
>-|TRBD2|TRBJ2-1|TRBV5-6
TGTGCCAGCAGCTTTGGGGCGGGGGATGAGCAGTTCTTC
CASSFGAGDEQFF
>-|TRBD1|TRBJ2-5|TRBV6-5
TGTGCCAGCTGTTATGGGACAGGGGAGACCCAGTACTTC
CASCYGTGETQYF
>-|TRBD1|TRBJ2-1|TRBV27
TGTGCCAGCAGTCCATGGGACAGGGGATACTACAATGAGCAGTTCTTC
CASSPWDRGYYNEQFF
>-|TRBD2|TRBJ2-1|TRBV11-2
TGTGCCAGCAGCTTATATCAGGCGGGAGGAGTCAATGAGCAGTTCTTC
CASSLYQAGGVNEQFF
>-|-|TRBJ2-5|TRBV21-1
TGTGCCAGCAGTGGAGAGGAGACCCAGTACTTC
CASSGEETQYF
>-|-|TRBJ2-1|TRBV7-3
TGTGCCAGCAGCCCTTGGGAGAGTAGTAATGAGCAGTTCTTC
CASSPWESSNEQFF
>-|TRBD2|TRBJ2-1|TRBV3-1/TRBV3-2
TGTGCCAGCAGCTCTACGGGGGGGGTTTACAATGAGCAGTTCTTC
CASSSTGGVYNEQFF
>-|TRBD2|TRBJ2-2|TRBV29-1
TGCAGCGTTAGCGGGGGGATGGGCGCGAACACCGGGGAGCTGTTTTTT
CSVSGGMGANTGELFF
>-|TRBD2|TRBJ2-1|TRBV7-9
TGTGCCAGCACCAACCCTAAACTAGCGGGGGGAAGCAGTGAGCAGTTCTTC
CASTNPKLAGGSSEQFF
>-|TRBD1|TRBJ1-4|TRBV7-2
TGTGCCAGCAGGCCCGGGACAGGGAATGAAAAACTGTTTTTT
CASRPGTGNEKLFF
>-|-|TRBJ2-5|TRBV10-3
TGTGCCATCAGCCGGAGGGGGCGAGGGCAAGAGACCCAGTACTTC
CAISRRGRGQETQYF
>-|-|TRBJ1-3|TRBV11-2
TGTGCCAGCAGCTTACCGGGGCGGGGAAGCATATATTTT
CASSLPGRGSIYF
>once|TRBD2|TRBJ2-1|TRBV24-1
TGTGCCACCTCCGCCCCACAGGGGACTAGCGGGTCGATTGAGCAGTTCTTC
CATSAPQGTSGSIEQFF
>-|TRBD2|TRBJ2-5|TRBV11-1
TGTGCCAGCAGCTTATGGGCGGGAGTGGGACAAGAGACCCAGTACTTC
CASSLWAGVGQETQYF
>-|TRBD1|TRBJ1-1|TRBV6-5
TGTGCCAGCAGGTACGACAGGGGGCGCGGCACTGAAGCTTTCTTT
CASRYDRGRGTEAFF
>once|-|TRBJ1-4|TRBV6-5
TGTGCCAGCACCAAGTGGGGGGGCCGTGAAAAACTGTTTTTT
CASTKWGGREKLFF
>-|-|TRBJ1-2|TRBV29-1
TGCAGCGTTGAAGGTGAAACCCCGGGCAGGGCTAACTATGGCTACACCTTC
CSVEGETPGRANYGYTF
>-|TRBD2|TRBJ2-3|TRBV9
TGTGCCAGCAGCGCTTTAGCGGGGGGCACAAAGGATACGCAGTATTTT
CASSALAGGTKDTQYF
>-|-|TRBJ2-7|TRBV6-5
TGTGCCAGCAGTTACGGGCTAACCTACGAGCAGTACTTC
CASSYGLTYEQYF
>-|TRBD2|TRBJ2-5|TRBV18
TGTGCCAGCTCACCAGGGGGGGGTAACCAAGAGACCCAGTACTTC
CASSPGGGNQETQYF
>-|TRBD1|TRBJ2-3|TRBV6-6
TGTGCCAGCAGTCCGGGACAGGCCTCTAGCACAGATACGCAGTATTTT
CASSPGQASSTDTQYF
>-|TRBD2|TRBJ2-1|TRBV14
TGTGCCAGCAGCCGCGCGACTAGCGGGGGGGCAGGTGAGCAGTTCTTC
CASSRATSGGAGEQFF
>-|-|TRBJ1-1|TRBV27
TGTGCCAGCAGTTTATCGTCGCCGGGTGAAGCTTTCTTT
CASSLSSPGEAFF
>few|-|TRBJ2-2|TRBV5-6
TGTGCCAGCAGCTTAGGCCCAATCGGGAGTACCAACACCGGGGAGCTGTTTTTT
CASSLGPIGSTNTGELFF
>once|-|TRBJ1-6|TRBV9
TGTGCCAGCAGCGTGGGGGGGGCTCATTCACCCCTCCACTTT
CASSVGGAHSPLHF
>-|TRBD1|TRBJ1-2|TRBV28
TGTGCCAGCAGATCAGGGGGGCACTATGGCTACACCTTC
CASRSGGHYGYTF
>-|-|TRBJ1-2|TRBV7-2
TGTGCCAGCAGCTTTACGGAGGGTGGGTATGGCTACACCTTC
CASSFTEGGYGYTF
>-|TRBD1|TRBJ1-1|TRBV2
TGTGCCAGCAGGGACAGGGGGACTTCGGGCACTGAAGCTTTCTTT
CASRDRGTSGTEAFF
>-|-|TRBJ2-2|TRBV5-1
TGCGCCAGCAGCTTCTCAGGCTTGGGGGAGCTGTTTTTT
CASSFSGLGELFF
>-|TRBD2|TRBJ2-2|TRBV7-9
TGTGCCAGCAGGCCAATAGCGGGAGGTCCCACCGGGGAGCTGTTTTTT
CASRPIAGGPTGELFF
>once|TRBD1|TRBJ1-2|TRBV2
TGTGCCAGCAGTGAACGGGGACAGTCCCTCTATGGCTACACCTTC
CASSERGQSLYGYTF
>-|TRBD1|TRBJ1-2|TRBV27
TGTGCCAGCAGGGGGACAGGGGGCTATGGCTACACCTTC
CASRGTGGYGYTF
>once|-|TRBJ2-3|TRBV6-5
TGTGCCAGCAATGGGGGCCAGGGAGCGGATACGCAGTATTTT
CASNGGQGADTQYF
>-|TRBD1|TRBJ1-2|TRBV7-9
TGTGCCAGCAGTCGCCCGGGGACAGTTAACTATGGCTACACCTTC
CASSRPGTVNYGYTF
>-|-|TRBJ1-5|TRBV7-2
TGTGCCAGCAGCTTACGACAGGGCAATCAGCCCCAGCATTTT
CASSLRQGNQPQHF
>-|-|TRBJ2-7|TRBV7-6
TGTGCCAGCAGCCGAATGGGGGACACCCTCTACGAGCAGTACTTC
CASSRMGDTLYEQYF
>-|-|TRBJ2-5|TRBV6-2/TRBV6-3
TGTGCCAGCAGTGGCGGGGGCACGTTCCAAGAGACCCAGTACTTC
CASSGGGTFQETQYF
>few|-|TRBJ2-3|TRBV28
TGTGCCAGCACCCCCGGGGCTACTAGGGACAATACGCAGTATTTT
CASTPGATRDNTQYF
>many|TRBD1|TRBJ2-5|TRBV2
TGTGCCAGCAGTGAAGCGCTCAGGGGGCGGTCGGAGACCCAGTACTTC
CASSEALRGRSETQYF